This T cell receptor (beta chain) was recovered during a study of response to subunit inactivated influenza vaccine. General study points: Only a handful of new T cells, the authors suggested, are recruited with each seasonal influenza vaccination.

This clonotype was counted between two and nine times. The antigen is undetermined. V dropped 7 bases and J dropped 1; count of bases not matched to a gene: 12. This CDR3 is built from 17 residues. TCRdb re-derived calls from the RT-PCR reads in MiXCR, one entry per CDR3 protein. The repertoire consists of 300,000 to 350,000 distinct CDR3 sequences, with approximately 20% occurring once and the leading ten covering over 9%. This sequence joins TRBV12-3 or TRBV12-4 and TRBJ1-1; 10 nucleotides line up with TRBD1. Sample: PBMCs from blood, taken approximately 22 months after vaccination. This receptor was taken from a man aged 50 to 75 who received an inactivated influenza vaccine. CDR3 DNA: TGTGCCAGCACCCCCTCGCTAGGGACAGGGGAGAACACTGAAGCTTTCTTT. Protein: CASTPSLGTGENTEAFF.